This is a list of T cell receptor beta chains from one sample in a study of tumor-infiltrating lymphocytes in primary liver carcinoma. TCRdb independently ran MiXCR on the multiplex PCR reads; one entry per CDR3 protein. The sample consists of more than 150,000 distinct CDR3 sequences, approximately 60% of them appearing once. Sequenced: peripheral blood. The receptor set was obtained from a man aged 40-55 years with primary liver carcinoma and hepatitis B virus infection. Both conserved end residues are part of each CDR3. Fields, in order: D gene, J gene, clone size, V gene, CDR3 protein, CDR3 DNA. D genes are given only for firm matches. Expanded clones get a size class; other rows say once, few or many, or leave the size out.

NA | TRBJ2-7 | NA | TRBV6-6 | CASSYSLGDEQYF | TGTGCCAGCAGTTACTCTTTGGGTGACGAGCAGTACTTC
TRBD2 | TRBJ2-3 | few | TRBV14 | CASSQESGRLTDTQYF | TGTGCCAGCAGCCAAGAAAGCGGGAGGCTCACAGATACGCAGTATTTT
NA | TRBJ2-1 | NA | TRBV14 | CVSSQVGEQFF | TGTGTCAGCAGCCAGGTAGGAGAGCAGTTCTTC
NA | TRBJ2-5 | few | TRBV6-6 | CASSRGGGREKTQYF | TGTGCCAGCAGTAGGGGGGGCGGGAGAGAGAAGACCCAGTACTTC
NA | TRBJ1-5 | NA | TRBV4-1 | CASSPRWGPSNQPQHF | TGCGCCAGCAGCCCACGCTGGGGTCCTAGCAATCAGCCCCAGCATTTT
NA | TRBJ2-3 | many | TRBV11-2 | CASSLGGVADTQYF | TGTGCCAGCAGCTTAGGAGGGGTAGCGGATACGCAGTATTTT
TRBD1 | TRBJ2-4 | NA | TRBV11-1 | CASSLGAGTGSPVKNIQYF | TGTGCCAGCAGCTTGGGGGCCGGGACAGGGAGCCCAGTCAAAAACATTCAGTACTTC
NA | TRBJ2-2 | few | TRBV7-8 | CASTPLSGSGPGELFF | TGTGCCAGCACACCCCTTTCTGGGAGCGGTCCCGGGGAGCTGTTTTTT
NA | TRBJ2-3 | NA | TRBV12-3/TRBV12-4 | CASRLDVHTDTQYF | TGTGCCAGCAGGCTTGACGTTCACACAGATACGCAGTATTTT
TRBD2 | TRBJ2-1 | many | TRBV6-5 | CASRQTSGASYNEQFF | TGTGCCAGCAGACAGACTAGCGGGGCGTCCTACAATGAGCAGTTCTTC
NA | TRBJ2-5 | few | TRBV2 | CASSVQGRGQETQYF | TGTGCCAGCAGTGTTCAGGGCCGAGGGCAAGAGACCCAGTACTTC
TRBD2 | TRBJ2-4 | NA | TRBV2 | CASRAQGLAGEIHF | TGTGCCAGCAGAGCCCAGGGACTAGCGGGGGAAATACACTTC
NA | TRBJ2-7 | NA | TRBV11-2 | CASSYLANSYNEQYF | TGTGCCAGCAGCTACCTAGCGAACTCTTACAATGAGCAGTACTTC
TRBD2 | TRBJ2-4 | NA | TRBV6-1 | CASSDTGLAKSIQYF | TGTGCCAGCAGTGATACAGGACTAGCCAAAAGCATTCAGTACTTC
NA | TRBJ2-3 | NA | TRBV10-3 | CAISEGSTDTQYF | TGTGCCATCAGTGAGGGGTCAACAGATACGCAGTATTTT
NA | TRBJ1-1 | NA | TRBV30 | CALWDGGRVNTEAFF | TGTGCCTTATGGGATGGCGGACGCGTGAACACTGAAGCTTTCTTT
NA | TRBJ2-5 | few | TRBV6-1 | CASGQPSSETQYF | TGTGCCAGCGGACAGCCCTCCTCTGAGACCCAGTACTTC
TRBD1 | TRBJ1-1 | NA | TRBV19 | CATSREGAVTEAFF | TGTGCCACCTCTCGCGAGGGGGCGGTCACTGAAGCTTTCTTT
TRBD2 | TRBJ2-5 | NA | TRBV4-1 | CASSPRLAGGRAETQYF | TGCGCCAGCAGCCCCAGACTAGCGGGAGGGAGGGCAGAGACCCAGTACTTC
NA | TRBJ2-7 | NA | TRBV7-9 | CDSSPVGPTSYEQYF | TGTGACAGCAGCCCAGTGGGCCCCACTTCCTACGAGCAGTACTTC
NA | TRBJ2-2 | NA | TRBV6-4 | CASSDDTAPGELFF | TGTGCCAGCAGTGACGACACGGCCCCCGGGGAGCTGTTTTTT
TRBD2 | TRBJ2-2 | NA | TRBV6-1 | CASSELAGNTGELFF | TGTGCCAGCAGTGAGTTAGCGGGGAACACCGGGGAGCTGTTTTTT
NA | TRBJ2-7 | NA | TRBV12-3/TRBV12-4 | CASSPGAVYEQHF | TGTGCCAGCAGCCCCGGGGCGGTTTATGAGCAGCACTTC
NA | TRBJ2-7 | NA | TRBV6-6 | CASSSNPGNREQYF | TGTGCCAGCAGTTCCAACCCAGGGAACAGGGAGCAGTACTTC
NA | TRBJ1-2 | NA | TRBV4-2 | CASSQDLVTFYDYTF | TGTGCCAGCAGCCAAGATCTGGTAACCTTCTATGACTACACCTTC
NA | TRBJ2-1 | NA | TRBV6-2/TRBV6-3 | CAGCLTARRARSSYNEQFF | TGTGCCGGATGTTTAACTGCGCGACGGGCGAGGAGCTCCTACAATGAGCAGTTCTTC
NA | TRBJ1-1 | NA | TRBV28 | CASSNDRLYFF | TGTGCCAGCAGCAATGACAGATTGTATTTCTTT
NA | TRBJ1-1 | NA | TRBV6-1 | CARKEGVNTKAFF | TGTGCCAGAAAGGAGGGAGTGAACACTAAAGCTTTCTTT
TRBD1 | TRBJ2-7 | NA | TRBV5-4 | CASSRRTGDTDEQYF | TGTGCCAGCAGCCGAAGGACAGGCGACACTGACGAGCAGTACTTC
NA | TRBJ1-4 | NA | TRBV6-1 | CASSPQAGFSLNEKLFF | TGTGCCAGCAGTCCCCAAGCGGGTTTCTCCCTTAATGAAAAACTGTTTTTT
NA | TRBJ2-5 | NA | TRBV5-1 | CASSLQGPKETQYF | TGCGCCAGCAGCTTGCAGGGACCGAAAGAGACCCAGTACTTC
TRBD2 | TRBJ2-1 | few | TRBV12-3/TRBV12-4 | CASSSWTSGSIGEQFF | TGTGCCAGCAGTTCCTGGACTAGCGGGAGTATCGGTGAGCAGTTCTTC
TRBD2 | TRBJ2-7 | NA | TRBV4-1 | CASSQARGGSEQYF | TGCGCCAGCAGCCAAGCAAGAGGCGGGAGCGAGCAGTACTTC
NA | TRBJ1-5 | NA | TRBV12-3/TRBV12-4 | CASRKGDSNQPQHF | TGTGCCAGCAGAAAAGGGGATAGCAATCAGCCCCAGCATTTT
NA | TRBJ1-1 | NA | TRBV4-2 | CASSPPSGERVAFF | TGTGCCAGCAGCCCACCGTCAGGGGAAAGGGTAGCTTTCTTT
NA | TRBJ2-1 | many | TRBV11-2 | CASSSGRDEQFF | TGTGCCAGCAGCTCAGGCAGGGATGAGCAGTTCTTC
NA | TRBJ1-1 | NA | TRBV29-1 | CSVEGLAMNTEAFF | TGCAGCGTTGAAGGGCTAGCCATGAACACTGAAGCTTTCTTT
TRBD1 | TRBJ1-6 | many | TRBV11-2 | CASSVGQGASPLHF | TGTGCCAGCAGCGTTGGACAGGGGGCTTCACCCCTCCACTTT
TRBD1 | TRBJ1-1 | once | TRBV5-5 | CASSLTGVTEAFF | TGTGCCAGCAGTTTGACAGGGGTGACTGAAGCTTTCTTT
NA | TRBJ1-3 | NA | TRBV11-2 | CASSWGRLENTIYF | TGTGCCAGCAGTTGGGGGCGTCTTGAAAACACCATATATTTT
NA | TRBJ2-2 | NA | TRBV11-2 | CASSLALVELFF | TGTGCCAGCAGCTTAGCCCTCGTGGAGCTGTTTTTT
NA | TRBJ2-7 | few | TRBV7-9 | CASSRRGRGTALSYEQYF | TGTGCCAGCAGCCGGCGCGGGCGGGGGACAGCGTTGTCCTACGAGCAGTACTTC
NA | TRBJ1-2 | NA | TRBV7-9 | CASSAVTGNYGYTF | TGTGCCAGCAGCGCGGTTACAGGGAACTATGGCTACACCTTC
NA | TRBJ1-1 | NA | TRBV4-2 | CASSRIGQLNTEVFF | TGTGCCAGCAGCCGAATTGGACAGTTGAACACTGAAGTTTTCTTT
TRBD1 | TRBJ2-7 | NA | TRBV6-1 | CVSFGQGLPYEQYF | TGTGTCAGTTTTGGACAGGGACTCCCCTACGAGCAGTACTTC
NA | TRBJ1-6 | NA | TRBV6-1 | CASDTGTQNSSLHF | TGTGCCAGCGATACCGGGACACAAAATTCATCCCTCCACTTT
TRBD2 | TRBJ2-7 | NA | TRBV6-1 | CTSSPGGLLPSYEQYF | TGTACCAGCAGTCCGGGGGGACTGTTACCTTCCTACGAGCAGTACTTC
TRBD2 | TRBJ2-5 | few | TRBV4-2 | CASSQDRSGSGETQYF | TGTGCCAGCAGCCAAGATCGGAGCGGGAGTGGAGAGACCCAGTACTTC
NA | TRBJ2-3 | few | TRBV14 | CASSQRGSGPSTDTQYF | TGTGCCAGCAGCCAAAGGGGGAGCGGACCTTCCACAGATACGCAGTATTTT
NA | TRBJ1-1 | many | TRBV12-3/TRBV12-4 | CASSSDRSEAFF | TGTGCCAGCAGTTCTGACAGGTCTGAAGCTTTCTTT
NA | TRBJ2-1 | NA | TRBV29-1 | CSVPGILEQSF | TGCAGCGTTCCTGGAATTCTCGAGCAGTCCTTC
TRBD2 | TRBJ2-1 | NA | TRBV28 | CASSFTSGVYNEQFF | TGTGCCAGCAGTTTTACTAGCGGGGTATACAATGAGCAGTTCTTC
TRBD1 | TRBJ1-3 | NA | TRBV11-2 | CTSSSSLRGQVVGSGNTIYF | TGTACGAGCAGCTCCTCCCTCCGGGGACAGGTTGTCGGCTCTGGAAACACCATATATTTT
NA | TRBJ2-7 | NA | TRBV6-2/TRBV6-3 | CDSSKDSEGYEQYF | TGTGACAGCAGTAAGGACAGTGAGGGGTACGAGCAGTACTTC
TRBD1 | TRBJ2-1 | medium-sized | TRBV11-2 | CASSVTGVYNEQFF | TGTGCCAGCAGCGTGACAGGGGTTTACAATGAGCAGTTCTTC
TRBD1 | TRBJ2-2 | NA | TRBV12-5 | CASGRDSSNTGELFF | TGTGCTAGTGGTAGGGACAGTTCGAACACCGGGGAGCTGTTTTTT
NA | TRBJ2-7 | many | TRBV11-2 | CASSPIGSSHEQYF | TGTGCCAGCAGCCCCATCGGGAGTTCCCACGAGCAGTACTTC
NA | TRBJ1-6 | many | TRBV11-2 | CASSPQMDSPLHF | TGTGCCAGCAGCCCCCAGATGGATTCACCCCTCCACTTT
TRBD2 | TRBJ2-1 | once | TRBV11-1 | CASSVELAHYNEQFF | TGTGCCAGCAGCGTAGAACTAGCGCACTACAATGAGCAGTTCTTC
TRBD2 | TRBJ2-5 | few | TRBV6-2/TRBV6-3 | CASSPTSGRPDLQETQYF | TGTGCCAGCAGTCCGACTAGCGGGAGGCCGGATCTTCAAGAGACCCAGTACTTC